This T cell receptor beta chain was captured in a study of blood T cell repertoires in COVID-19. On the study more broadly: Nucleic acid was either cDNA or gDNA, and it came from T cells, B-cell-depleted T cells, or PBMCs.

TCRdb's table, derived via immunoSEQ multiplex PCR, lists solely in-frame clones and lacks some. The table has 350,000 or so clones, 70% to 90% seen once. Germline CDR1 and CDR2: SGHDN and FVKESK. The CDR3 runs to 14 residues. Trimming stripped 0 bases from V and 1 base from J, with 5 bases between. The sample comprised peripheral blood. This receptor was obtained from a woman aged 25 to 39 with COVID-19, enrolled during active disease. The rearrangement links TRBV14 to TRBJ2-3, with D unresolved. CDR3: CASSQELGTDTQYF. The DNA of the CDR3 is TGTGCCAGCAGCCAAGAGCTAGGCACAGATACGCAGTATTTT.